This T cell receptor beta chain was recorded in a study of chemoradiotherapy in HPV16-positive cancers. Study outcomes and limitations: The functional HPV-specific definition rests on just a couple of HPV16-positive patients. Non-HPV-specific T cells did not expand in tumors during treatment, whereas candidate HPV-specific clones and E7-related motifs did.

The data were produced by immunoSEQ multiplex PCR, yet TCRdb's version contains in-frame clones alone and is incomplete. The data contain about 31,000 clones, over 65% of them seen just once; the ten biggest clones take up around 5.5%. To note about this clone: Its target is not known.

Material: blood, obtained from a patient who underwent chemoradiotherapy. The TCR comes from a human donor with HPV-associated anogenital cancer.

CDR3 sequence reads: CASSEIIGQGGADTQYF. DNA of the CDR3: TGTGCCAGCAGCGAGATAATTGGACAGGGGGGAGCAGATACGCAGTATTTT. The chain recombines TRBV9 with TRBJ2-3; the match to TRBD1 covers 10 bases. The CDR3 runs to 17 residues. J lost 4 bases, V lost 3 bases, and 11 bases had no gene match. CDR1 and CDR2 (germline): SGDLS, YYNGEE.